This T cell receptor (beta chain) was observed in a study of glioma-infiltrating T cells. This clonotype came up many times. The antigen is unknown. Findings of the study overall: Non-neoplastic patients had below-expected tissue-blood divergence, while all gliomas exceeded expectation.

The iRepertoire nested amplicon-rescue multiplex PCR amplified TCR alpha and beta CDR3s from RNA. One-step reverse transcription and amplification started from around 100-400 ng of tissue mRNA or PBMC total RNA. TCRdb independently ran MiXCR on the multiplex PCR reads; one entry per CDR3 protein. The sample consists of 150,000 or so distinct CDR3 sequences, about 39% of them appearing once. Trimming cost V 3 bases and J 5 bases, with 8 bases left between them. Looked up from germline, CDR1 is LNHNV and CDR2 is YYDKDF (reference sequence). This CDR3 has 13 amino acids. V usage is TRBV15 and J usage is TRBJ1-5; D remains ambiguous. The sequence came from a human donor with low-grade glioma or glioblastoma, undergoing nonglioma brain surgery, or in good health (not recorded which). The specimen sequenced was glioma tissue, nonneoplastic brain tissue, or PBMCs (not recorded which). CDR3 DNA sequence: TGTGCCACCAGCAGGGGAAAGGATCAGCCCCAGCATTTT. This gives the protein CATSRGKDQPQHF. The whole variable domain, filled in from reference TRBV15 and TRBJ1-5, reads DAMVIQNPRYQVTQFGKPVTLSCSQTLNHNVMYWYQQKSSQAPKLLFHYYDKDFNNEADTPDNFQSRRPNTSFCFLDIRSPGLGDTAMYLCATSRGKDQPQHFGDGTRLSIL.